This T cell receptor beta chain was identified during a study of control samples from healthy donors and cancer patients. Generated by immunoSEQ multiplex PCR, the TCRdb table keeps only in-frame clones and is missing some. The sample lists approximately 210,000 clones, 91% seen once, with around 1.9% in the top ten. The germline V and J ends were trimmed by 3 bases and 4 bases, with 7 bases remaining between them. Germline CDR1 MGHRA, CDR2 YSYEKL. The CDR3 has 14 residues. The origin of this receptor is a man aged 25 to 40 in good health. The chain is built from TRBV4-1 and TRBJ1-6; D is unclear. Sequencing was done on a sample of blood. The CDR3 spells CASSQSNYNSPLHF. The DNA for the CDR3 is TGCGCCAGCAGCCAGTCAAATTATAATTCACCCCTCCACTTT.